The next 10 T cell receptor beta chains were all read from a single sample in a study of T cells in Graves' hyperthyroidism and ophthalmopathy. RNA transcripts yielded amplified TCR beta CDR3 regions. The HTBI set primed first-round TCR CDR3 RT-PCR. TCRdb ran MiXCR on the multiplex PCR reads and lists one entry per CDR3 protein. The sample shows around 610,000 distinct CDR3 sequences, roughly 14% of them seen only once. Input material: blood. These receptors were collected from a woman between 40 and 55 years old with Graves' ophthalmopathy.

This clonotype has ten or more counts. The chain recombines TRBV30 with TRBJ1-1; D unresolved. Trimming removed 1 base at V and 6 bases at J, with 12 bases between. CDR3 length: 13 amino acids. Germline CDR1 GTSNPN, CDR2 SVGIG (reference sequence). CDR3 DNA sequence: TGTGCCTGGAGTGAACCTGGTTGGGCTGAAGCTTTCTTT. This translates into CAWSEPGWAEAFF.

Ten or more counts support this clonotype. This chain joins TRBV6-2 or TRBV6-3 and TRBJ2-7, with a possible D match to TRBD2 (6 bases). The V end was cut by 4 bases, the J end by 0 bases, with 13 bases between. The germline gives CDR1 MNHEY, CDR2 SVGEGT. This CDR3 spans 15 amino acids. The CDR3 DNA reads TGTGCCAGCAGTTCTGGGGACTTCGCCTCCTACGAGCAGTACTTC. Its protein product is CASSSGDFASYEQYF.

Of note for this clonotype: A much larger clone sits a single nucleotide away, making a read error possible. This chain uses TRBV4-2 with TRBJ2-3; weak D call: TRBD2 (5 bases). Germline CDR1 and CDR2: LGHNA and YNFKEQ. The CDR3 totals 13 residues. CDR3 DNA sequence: TGTGCCAGCAGCCCGGAACTAGAGGTTACGCGGTATTTT. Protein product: CASSPELEVTRYF.

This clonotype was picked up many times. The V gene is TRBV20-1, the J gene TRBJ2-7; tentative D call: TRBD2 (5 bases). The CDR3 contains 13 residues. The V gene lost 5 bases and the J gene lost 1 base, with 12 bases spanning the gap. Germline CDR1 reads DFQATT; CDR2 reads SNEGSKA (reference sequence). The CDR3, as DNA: TGCAGTGCTGGGAGCCGGGCTTCCTACGAGCAGTACTTC. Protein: CSAGSRASYEQYF.

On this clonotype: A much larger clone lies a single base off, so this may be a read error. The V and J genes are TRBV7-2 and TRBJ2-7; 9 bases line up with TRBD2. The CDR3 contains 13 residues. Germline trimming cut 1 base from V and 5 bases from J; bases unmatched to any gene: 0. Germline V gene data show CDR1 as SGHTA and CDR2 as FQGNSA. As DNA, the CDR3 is TGTGCCAGCAGCTTAGTAGCGGGAGACGAGCAGTACTTC. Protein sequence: CASSLVAGDEQYF.

The CDR3 DNA reads as TGCAGTACCCCCCGCGGGAGGGACGGCGAGCAGTACTTC. Encoded protein: CSTPRGRDGEQYF. The genes are TRBV20-1 and TRBJ2-7; 9 nucleotides align to TRBD2. CDR3 length: 13 residues. Germline V gene lookup returns CDR1 DFQATT and CDR2 SNEGSKA (reference sequence). V lost 8 bases and J lost 6; bases outside the gene matches: 11.

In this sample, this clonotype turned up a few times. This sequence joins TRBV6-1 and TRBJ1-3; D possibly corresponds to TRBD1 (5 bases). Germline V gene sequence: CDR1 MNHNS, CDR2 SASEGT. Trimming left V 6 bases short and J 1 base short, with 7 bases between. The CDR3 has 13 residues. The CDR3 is CASRPGSGNTIYF. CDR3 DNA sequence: TGTGCCAGCAGACCAGGGTCTGGAAACACCATATATTTT.

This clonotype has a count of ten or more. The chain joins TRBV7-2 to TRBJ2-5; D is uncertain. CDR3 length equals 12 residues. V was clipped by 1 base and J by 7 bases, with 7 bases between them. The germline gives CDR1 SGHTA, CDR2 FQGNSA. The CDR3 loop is CASSLEGRTQYF. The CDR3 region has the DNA TGTGCCAGCAGCTTAGAGGGAAGGACCCAGTACTTC.

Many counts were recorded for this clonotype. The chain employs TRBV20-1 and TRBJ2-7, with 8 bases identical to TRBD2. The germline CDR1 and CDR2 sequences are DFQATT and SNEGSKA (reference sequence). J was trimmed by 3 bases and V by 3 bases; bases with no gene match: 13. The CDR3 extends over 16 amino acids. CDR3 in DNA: TGCAGTGCTAGCAGTCTTTTAGCGGGACTAAGCTACGAGCAGTACTTC. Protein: CSASSLLAGLSYEQYF.

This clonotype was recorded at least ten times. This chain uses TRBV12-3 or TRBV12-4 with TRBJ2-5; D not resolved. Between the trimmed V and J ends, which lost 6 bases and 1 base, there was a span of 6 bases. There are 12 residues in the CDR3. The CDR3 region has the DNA TGTGCCAGCAGGACAATCCAAGAGACCCAGTACTTC. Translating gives CASRTIQETQYF.